These 29 T cell receptor beta chains came from one sample sequenced in a study of memory CD4+ T cells and cytomegalovirus serostatus. Libraries were prepared by immunoSEQ multiplex PCR; TCRdb keeps only in-frame clonotypes and omits some of them. The table shows about 48,000 clones, with around 80% occurring only once. Single viable CD3+CD4+CD8-CD45RO+ cells were sorted as the memory CD4+ T cells. Specimen: memory CD4+ T cells from blood. Receptors were obtained from an adult in good health and CMV-seronegative.

The chain joins TRBV5-4 to TRBJ2-4; TRBD1 agrees at 10 bases. CDR1 is SGHNT, CDR2 YYREEE, per germline (reference sequence). This CDR3 contains 14 residues. The junction had 6 bases not matched to a gene; V was cut back by 4 bases and J by 8 bases. DNA of the CDR3: TGTGCCAGCAGCCCCGACAGGGGGCGCCACATTCAGTACTTC. It codes for CASSPDRGRHIQYF.

This chain uses TRBV5-1 with TRBJ1-2; no reliable D call. Trimming stripped 0 bases from V and 3 bases from J, with 9 bases between. The CDR3 sequence is 14 residues long. Germline values: CDR1 SGHRS, CDR2 YFSETQ. CDR3 nucleotides: TGCGCCAGCAGCTTGGGACACCAGGACTATGGCTACACCTTC. It is translated as CASSLGHQDYGYTF.

The chain couples TRBV11-2 to TRBJ1-2; D may be TRBD1 (5 bases). Germline V gene data show CDR1 as SGHAT and CDR2 as FQNNGV. Deletions cut 5 bases from V and 4 bases from J, with 14 bases between. The CDR3 consists of 14 residues. In DNA, the CDR3 is TGTGCCAGCAGCACGATCAGGGACCCCTATGGCTACACCTTC. Its translation: CASSTIRDPYGYTF.

This clone was observed a single time. This chain joins TRBV25-1 and TRBJ2-5, with a tentative D call TRBD1 (6 bases). Between the trimmed V and J ends, which lost 4 bases and 2 bases, there was a span of 17 bases. From germline, CDR1 is MGHDK and CDR2 SYGVNS. The CDR3 is made up of 16 amino acids. This CDR3 reads CASSVPPHQGQETQYF. Here the CDR3 DNA reads TGTGCCAGCAGTGTGCCCCCACATCAGGGGCAAGAGACCCAGTACTTC.

This clone was observed a few times. The chain combines TRBV6-6 with TRBJ1-2, with TRBD1 identical over 9 bases. Germline V gene data show CDR1 as MNHNY and CDR2 as SVGAGI (reference sequence). This CDR3 region has 12 residues. Germline trimming cut 11 bases from V and 2 bases from J; bases unmatched to any gene: 3. As DNA, the CDR3 is TGTGCCGCCGGACAGGGGAACTATGGCTACACCTTC. Protein product: CAAGQGNYGYTF.

This clone was counted once. The chain joins TRBV7-9 to TRBJ2-4; 10 bases line up with TRBD2. Germline V CDR1 and CDR2: SEHNR, FQNEAQ (reference sequence). The length of the CDR3 is 17 residues. The V and J ends lost 1 base and 1 base, in that order; junction bases with no gene match: 4. CDR3 loop: CASSLVGTSAAKNIQYF. In nucleotides, the CDR3 is TGTGCCAGCAGCTTAGTAGGGACTAGCGCTGCCAAAAACATTCAGTACTTC.

The chain uses TRBV6-1 and TRBJ1-4; tentative D call: TRBD1 (5 bases). CDR3 length equals 16 residues. V was pared by 3 bases and J by 7 bases, with 18 bases between. Looked up from germline, CDR1 is MNHNS and CDR2 is SASEGT. The CDR3 nucleotides are TGTGCCAGCAGTGAGGTTATTGGCCGGAGGGGTGAAAAACTGTTTTTT. This gives the protein CASSEVIGRRGEKLFF.

This clone was detected only once. V is TRBV2 and J is TRBJ1-1; D gene ambiguous. Trimming removed 5 bases at V and 8 bases at J, with 12 bases between. Germline-derived CDR1 and CDR2 are SNHLY and FYNNEI. The CDR3 runs 12 residues. The CDR3 DNA is TGTGCCAGCAGTCTACCACTTGGCGAAGCTTTCTTT. This codes for CASSLPLGEAFF.

The V and J genes are TRBV6-1 and TRBJ1-5; a weak D match, TRBD1 (5 bases). CDR1 is MNHNS, CDR2 SASEGT, per germline. CDR3 length equals 13 residues. Trimming removed 9 bases at V and 4 bases at J, with 13 bases between. This chain's CDR3 is CASTGASNQPQHF. CDR3 nucleotides: TGTGCCAGTACCGGGGCGTCTAATCAGCCCCAGCATTTT.

This chain uses TRBV9 with TRBJ1-3; tentatively, D is TRBD1 (6 bases). This CDR3 is built from 16 residues. Trimming stripped 4 bases from V and 4 bases from J, with 18 bases between. In germline, CDR1 is SGDLS, CDR2 YYNGEE. CDR3 in amino acids: CASSPTGGGTGNTIYF. The CDR3 nucleotides read TGTGCCAGCAGCCCCACCGGGGGGGGCACCGGAAACACCATATATTTT.

V usage is TRBV6-5 and J usage is TRBJ2-5; unclear D gene. Deletions cut 2 bases from V and 5 bases from J, with 3 bases between. Germline assignment: CDR1 MNHEY and CDR2 SVGAGI. CDR3 length: 11 residues. The CDR3 DNA reads TGTGCCAGCAGTTACGCGGAGACCCAGTACTTC. Its protein is CASSYAETQYF.

This clone appeared a few times. The chain's CDR3 is CASSLAFRSNTEAFF. The CDR3 DNA reads TGTGCCAGCAGCTTGGCCTTCAGATCGAACACTGAAGCTTTCTTT. The chain has TRBV5-8 and TRBJ1-1, with D uncertain. The germline CDR1 and CDR2 sequences are SGHTS and YDEGEE. V was pared by 0 bases and J by 1 base, with 10 bases between. The CDR3 is 15 amino acids.

This clone appeared a few times. This sequence joins TRBV10-1 and TRBJ2-4; D gene uncertain. Germline loops: CDR1 WNHNN, CDR2 SYGVQD (reference sequence). V lost 11 bases to trimming and J lost 2 bases, with 19 bases between them. This CDR3 comprises 15 residues. The CDR3 nucleotides are TGCGCCTGTTGGCCAGGAGACCTAACCAAAAACATTCAGTACTTC. Amino acid sequence: CACWPGDLTKNIQYF.

This chain links TRBV6-5 with TRBJ1-1; 7 nucleotides line up with TRBD1. This CDR3 has 15 amino acids. The junction had 10 bases not matched to a gene; V was cut back by 6 bases and J by 3 bases. From germline, CDR1 is MNHEY and CDR2 SVGAGI. In nucleotides, the CDR3 is TGTGCCAGCAGCGCAACCGGGACAGTGTACACTGAAGCTTTCTTT. Protein sequence: CASSATGTVYTEAFF.

This CDR3 is CASATKGDEQYF. The CDR3 nucleotides are TGTGCCAGCGCGACGAAGGGGGACGAGCAGTACTTC. This chain links TRBV18 with TRBJ2-7, with D tentatively TRBD1 (6 bases). CDR3 size: 12 residues. V shed 8 bases and J shed 5 bases, with 13 bases lying between them. The germline gives CDR1 KGHSH, CDR2 LQKENI.

This sequence joins TRBV5-5 and TRBJ1-1; TRBD1 matches at 7 bases. The CDR3 has 13 residues. The junction had 12 bases not matched to a gene; V was cut back by 2 bases and J by 14 bases. The germline CDR1 and CDR2 sequences are SGHKS and YYEKEE (reference sequence). CDR3 DNA sequence: TGTGCCAGCAGCTTACATCCGGGACAGACACGGTTCTTT. Protein sequence: CASSLHPGQTRFF. The variable domain in full, completed from reference TRBV5-5 and TRBJ1-1, reads DAGVTQSPTHLIKTRGQQVTLRCSPISGHKSVSWYQQVLGQGPQFIFQYYEKEERGRGNFPDRFSARQFPNYSSELNVNALLLGDSALYLCASSLHPGQTRFFGQGTRLTVV.

This clone was observed a handful of times. The chain is built from TRBV6-6 and TRBJ1-2; D call uncertain. Germline V gene sequence: CDR1 MNHNY, CDR2 SVGAGI (reference sequence). This CDR3 contains 14 residues. V was shortened by 2 bases and J by 0 bases, with 7 bases between the two germline ends. The CDR3 sequence is CASSYASTNYGYTF. DNA for the CDR3: TGTGCCAGCAGTTACGCAAGTACTAACTATGGCTACACCTTC.

CDR3 in DNA: TGCGCCAGCAGCCAAGAATTGGAAAGGGACAACAGGGGGAAGTCATCCACCTTC. Its translation: CASSQELERDNRGKSSTF. V and J are TRBV4-1 and TRBJ1-2; the match to TRBD1 covers 8 bases. This CDR3 comprises 18 residues. V shed 0 bases and J 13 bases; nucleotides not matched to a gene: 22. From germline, CDR1 is MGHRA and CDR2 YSYEKL.

This clone was seen once. The V call is TRBV5-1, the J call TRBJ1-2; D call uncertain. V was pared by 0 bases and J by 3 bases, with 9 bases between. Per germline, CDR1 SGHRS and CDR2 YFSETQ. The CDR3 is 14 residues long. The CDR3: CASSLGGADYGYTF. DNA for the CDR3: TGCGCCAGCAGCTTGGGGGGAGCGGACTATGGCTACACCTTC.

The chain couples TRBV20-1 to TRBJ1-1; D remains unclear. Deletions cut 4 bases from V and 4 bases from J, with 7 bases between. CDR1 and CDR2 (germline): DFQATT, SNEGSKA (reference sequence). The CDR3 contains 11 residues. The CDR3 protein is CSAISLTEAFF. The DNA for the CDR3 is TGCAGTGCTATAAGCCTCACTGAAGCTTTCTTT.

The CDR3 bases are TGTGCCAGCAGCCAAGATCGGGCGGGAGCTGTCCCCAATGAGCAGTTCTTC. This translates into CASSQDRAGAVPNEQFF. V usage is TRBV4-2 and J usage is TRBJ2-1, with 7 nucleotides matching TRBD2. Trimming removed 0 bases from V and 6 bases from J; junction bases left unmatched: 11. The CDR3 covers 17 residues. Germline CDR1 LGHNA, CDR2 YNFKEQ.

This chain joins TRBV27 and TRBJ2-3; 9 nucleotides line up with TRBD2. The CDR3 is 15 amino acids. CDR1 is MNHEY and CDR2 is SMNVEV in the germline V gene (reference sequence). Trimming cost V 8 bases and J 4 bases; bases outside gene matches: 10. The CDR3: CASLRQRGVPDTQYF. For the CDR3, the DNA is TGTGCCAGCCTCCGACAGCGGGGGGTCCCAGATACGCAGTATTTT.

V and J are TRBV18 and TRBJ1-4; D is possibly TRBD1 (5 bases). CDR3 length: 15 residues. The germline CDR1 and CDR2 sequences are KGHSH and LQKENI. Trimming stripped 3 bases from V and 3 bases from J, with 11 bases between. The CDR3 loop reads CASSPQQDANEKLFF. The CDR3 region has the DNA TGTGCCAGCTCACCGCAACAGGATGCTAATGAAAAACTGTTTTTT.

This chain joins TRBV10-3 and TRBJ1-1, with a possible D match to TRBD1 (5 bases). Between the trimmed V and J ends, which lost 2 bases and 4 bases, there was a span of 8 bases. Germline values: CDR1 ENHRY, CDR2 SYGVKD. The CDR3 totals 13 residues. CDR3 sequence (DNA): TGTGCCATCAGTGAGGGACAACCCACTGAAGCTTTCTTT. It specifies CAISEGQPTEAFF.

The V call is TRBV30, the J call TRBJ1-5; possibly TRBD1 for D (6 bases). Germline CDR1 GTSNPN, CDR2 SVGIG (reference sequence). CDR3 size: 20 residues. The V end was cut by 0 bases, the J end by 4 bases, with 28 bases between. The CDR3 region has the DNA TGTGCCTGGAGTGTAAGAGGTTTTGGCAGGGGATATGGGCTTAATCAGCCCCAGCATTTT. Its protein is CAWSVRGFGRGYGLNQPQHF. The whole variable domain, remainder taken from reference TRBV30 and TRBJ1-5, is SQTIHQWPATLVQPVGSPLSLECTVEGTSNPNLYWYRQAAGRGLQLLFYSVGIGQISSEVPQNLSASRPQDRQFILSSKKLLLSDSGFYLCAWSVRGFGRGYGLNQPQHFGDGTRLSIL.

V gene TRBV28 combines with J gene TRBJ2-6; no definite D call. Germline V lookup: CDR1 MDHEN, CDR2 SYDVKM. The CDR3 extends over 15 amino acids. The germline V and J ends were trimmed by 7 bases and 4 bases, with 14 bases remaining between them. The CDR3 nucleotides read TGTGCCAGCACCTCATGGGGTTCCGGGGCCAACGTCCTGACTTTC. This sequence encodes CASTSWGSGANVLTF.

The V gene is TRBV5-4, the J gene TRBJ1-2; unclear D gene. CDR3 length: 14 amino acids. V was shortened by 0 bases and J by 2 bases, with 8 bases between the two germline ends. The germline CDR1 and CDR2 sequences are SGHNT and YYREEE (reference sequence). CDR3 in amino acids: CASSLGSRNYGYTF. CDR3 sequence (DNA): TGTGCCAGCAGCTTGGGGTCACGGAACTATGGCTACACCTTC.

The chain recombines TRBV29-1 with TRBJ1-5; D is ambiguous. CDR3 length: 13 amino acids. Trimming removed 5 bases at V and 3 bases at J, with 11 bases between. Germline V gives CDR1 SQVTM, CDR2 ANQGSEA. DNA of the CDR3: TGCAGCGTTCGGGTCTCCGACAATCAGCCCCAGCATTTT. It yields the protein CSVRVSDNQPQHF. The variable domain in full, completed from reference TRBV29-1 and TRBJ1-5, reads SAVISQKPSRDICQRGTSLTIQCQVDSQVTMMFWYRQQPGQSLTLIATANQGSEATYESGFVIDKFPISRPNLTFSTLTVSNMSPEDSSIYLCSVRVSDNQPQHFGDGTRLSIL.

This chain uses TRBV30 with TRBJ1-3, with D tentatively TRBD1 (5 bases). Germline CDR1 is GTSNPN and CDR2 is SVGIG (reference sequence). Trimming removed 1 base from V and 5 bases from J, with 15 bases in between. CDR3 size: 15 residues. In nucleotides, the CDR3 is TGTGCCTGGAGTGCCTTGGATGGGGACCGAAACACCATATATTTT. This gives the protein CAWSALDGDRNTIYF.